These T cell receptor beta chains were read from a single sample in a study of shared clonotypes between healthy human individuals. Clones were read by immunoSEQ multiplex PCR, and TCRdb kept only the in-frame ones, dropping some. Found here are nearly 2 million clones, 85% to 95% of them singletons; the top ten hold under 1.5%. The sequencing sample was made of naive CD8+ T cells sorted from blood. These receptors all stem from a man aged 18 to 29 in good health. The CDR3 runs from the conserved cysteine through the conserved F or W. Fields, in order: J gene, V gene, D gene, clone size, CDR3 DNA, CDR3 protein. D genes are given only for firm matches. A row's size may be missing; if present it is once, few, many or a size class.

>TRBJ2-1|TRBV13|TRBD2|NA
TGTGCCAGCAGTGCCTGGACTAGCGGGTACAATGAGCAGTTCTTC
CASSAWTSGYNEQFF
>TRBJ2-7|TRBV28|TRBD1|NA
TGTGCCAGCAGTTTGGGACAGGCCGCGGGTGAGCAGTACTTC
CASSLGQAAGEQYF
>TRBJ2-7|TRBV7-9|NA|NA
TGTGCCAGCAGCTCAACAGGGCCGAGAGGCGAGCAGTACTTC
CASSSTGPRGEQYF
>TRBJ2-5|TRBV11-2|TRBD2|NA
TGTGCCAGCAGCTTAGTTCCTAGCGGGAGGGCCGAGGAGACCCAGTACTTC
CASSLVPSGRAEETQYF
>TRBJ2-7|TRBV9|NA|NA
TGTGCCAGCAGCTCAACTTACGAGCAGTACTTC
CASSSTYEQYF
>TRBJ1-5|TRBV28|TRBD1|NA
TGTGCCAGCAGTAAAGGACAGGGGTGGCAGCCCCAGCATTTT
CASSKGQGWQPQHF
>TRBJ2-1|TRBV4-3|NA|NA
TGCGCCAGCAGCCAAGACTATGTGACTAAGACATGGGAGCAGTTCTTC
CASSQDYVTKTWEQFF
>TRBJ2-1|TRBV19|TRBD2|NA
TGTGCCAGTAGTATGGGACTAGCGGGGTACAATGAGCAGTTCTTC
CASSMGLAGYNEQFF
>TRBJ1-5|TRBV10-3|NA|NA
TGTGCCATCAGTGAGGACGGATATCAGCCCCAGCATTTT
CAISEDGYQPQHF
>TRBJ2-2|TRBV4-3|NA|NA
TGCGCCAGCAGCCAGACCTCTAGGGGGACCGGGGAGCTGTTTTTT
CASSQTSRGTGELFF
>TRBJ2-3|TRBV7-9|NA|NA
TGTGCCAGCAGCTCCTACCCGGACAGAGATACGCAGTATTTT
CASSSYPDRDTQYF
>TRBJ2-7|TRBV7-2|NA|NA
TGTGCCAGCAGCTCGCCCACCGGGTCACCCTACGAGCAGTACTTC
CASSSPTGSPYEQYF
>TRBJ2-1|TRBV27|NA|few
TGTGCCAGCAGTTTTGACTACTACAATGAGCAGTTCTTC
CASSFDYYNEQFF
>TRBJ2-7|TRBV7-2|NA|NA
TGTGCCAGCAGCCCAGCGGACGGCTACTACGAGCAGTACTTC
CASSPADGYYEQYF
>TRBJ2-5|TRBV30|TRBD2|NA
TGTGCCTGGACTGGGCCGAGCGGGAAGGTGGAACAAGAGACCCAGTACTTC
CAWTGPSGKVEQETQYF
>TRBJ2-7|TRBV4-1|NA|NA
TGCGCCAGCGGGAACTACGAGCAGTACTTC
CASGNYEQYF
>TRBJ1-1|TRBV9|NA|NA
TGTGCCAGCAGCGTAGCCCCAGAGGGCACTGAAGCTTTCTTT
CASSVAPEGTEAFF
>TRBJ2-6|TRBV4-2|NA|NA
TGTGCCAGCAGCCTAGACAGGTCCGGGGCCAACGTCCTGACTTTC
CASSLDRSGANVLTF
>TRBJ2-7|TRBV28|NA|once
TGTGCCAGCAGTTTCCCGGGGATATGGCCCTACGAGCAGTACTTC
CASSFPGIWPYEQYF
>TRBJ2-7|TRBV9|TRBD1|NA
TGTGCCAGCAGCGTATCAGGGGGAGAAGGGTACGAGCAGTACTTC
CASSVSGGEGYEQYF
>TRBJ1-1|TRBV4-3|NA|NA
TGCGCCAGCAGCCAAGATCCTACAGGCGAGGAAAGCACTGAAGCTTTCTTT
CASSQDPTGEESTEAFF
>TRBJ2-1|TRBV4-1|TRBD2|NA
TGCGCCAGCAGCCAAGAGGCTAGCGGGAATTACAATGAGCAGTTCTTC
CASSQEASGNYNEQFF
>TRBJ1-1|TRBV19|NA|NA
TGTGCCAGTAGTACAATCCCAGACATGAACACTGAAGCTTTCTTT
CASSTIPDMNTEAFF
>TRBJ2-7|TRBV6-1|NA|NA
TGTGCCAGCAGTGATCCGGGACACTCTTACGAGCAGTACTTC
CASSDPGHSYEQYF
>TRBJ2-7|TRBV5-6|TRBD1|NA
TGTGCCAGCAGCCTCCAGGGGGCTTACGAGCAGTACTTC
CASSLQGAYEQYF
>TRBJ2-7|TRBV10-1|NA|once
TGCGCCAGCAGTGAAGGGCAACACTACGAGCAGTACTTC
CASSEGQHYEQYF
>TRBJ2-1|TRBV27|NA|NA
TGTGCCAGCAGTTCCTGGGCCTTCGAAGAGCAGTTCTTC
CASSSWAFEEQFF
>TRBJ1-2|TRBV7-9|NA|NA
TGTGCCAGCAGCTACGAGTCGGATAACTATGGCTACACCTTC
CASSYESDNYGYTF
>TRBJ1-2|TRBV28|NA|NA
TGTGCCAGCCGTAGGGGTGGCTACACCTTC
CASRRGGYTF
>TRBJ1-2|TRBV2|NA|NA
TGTGCCAGCAGTGAACGGTTGATCCTGGGGAAGTCTAACTATGGCTACACCTTC
CASSERLILGKSNYGYTF
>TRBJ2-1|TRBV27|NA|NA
TGTGCCAGCAGTCTGGGGTTCGGCAATGAGCAGTTCTTC
CASSLGFGNEQFF
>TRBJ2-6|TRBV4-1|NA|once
TGCGCCAGCAGCCAAGATTCTGGGCTATATGGGGCCAACGTCCTGACTTTC
CASSQDSGLYGANVLTF
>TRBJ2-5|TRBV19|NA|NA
TGTGCCAGTAGTATTACCCGGGACCACCTTGCCCAGTACTTC
CASSITRDHLAQYF
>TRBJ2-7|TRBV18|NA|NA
TGTGCCAGCTCATCTCCAACCGACCTGTCCTACGAGCAGTACTTC
CASSSPTDLSYEQYF
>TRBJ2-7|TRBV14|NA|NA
TGTGCCAGCAGCCAAAACCCCCTCAACGAGCAGTACTTC
CASSQNPLNEQYF
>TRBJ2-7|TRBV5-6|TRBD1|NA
TGTGCCAGCAGCACGGGACAGATCCTCTACGAGCAGTACTTC
CASSTGQILYEQYF
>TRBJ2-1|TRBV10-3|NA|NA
TGTGCCATCAGTGAGGGCAGGTCCTACAATGAGCAGTTCTTC
CAISEGRSYNEQFF
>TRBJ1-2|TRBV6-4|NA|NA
TGTGCCAGCAGTGACCCGTTCGATGGCTACACCTTC
CASSDPFDGYTF
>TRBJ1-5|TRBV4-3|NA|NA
TGCGCCAGCAGCCAAGACGGGACGGACAATCAGCCCCAGCATTTT
CASSQDGTDNQPQHF
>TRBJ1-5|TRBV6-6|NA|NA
TGTGCCAGCAGTTCCCGGGGGGGGAATCAGCCCCAGCATTTT
CASSSRGGNQPQHF
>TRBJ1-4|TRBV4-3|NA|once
TGCGCCAGCAGCCAAGGACAGAATGAAAAACTGTTTTTT
CASSQGQNEKLFF
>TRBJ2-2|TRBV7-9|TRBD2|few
TGTGCCAGCAGCGCCGGGACTAGCGGGTACACCGGGGAGCTGTTTTTT
CASSAGTSGYTGELFF
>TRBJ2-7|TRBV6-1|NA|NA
TGTGCCAGCAGTGAAGTAGGATACGAGCAGTACTTC
CASSEVGYEQYF
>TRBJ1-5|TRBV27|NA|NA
TGTGCCAGCAGTCGGCAGGGTAGCAATCAGCCCCAGCATTTT
CASSRQGSNQPQHF